This entry lists 8 T cell receptor beta chains sequenced from one sample in a study of T cell clonality in common variable immunodeficiency. Clones were sequenced by immunoSEQ multiplex PCR, and TCRdb holds only the in-frame ones, with some missing. The profile covers about 34,000 clones, none occurring a single time. Their antigen targets remain unknown. Study-wide points: Fewer deletions and N-nucleotide insertions were reportedly seen in common variable immunodeficiency TCR beta sequences.

Material for sequencing was peripheral blood mononuclear cells. The origin of the receptors is a human donor with common variable immunodeficiency.

This clone was detected many times. CDR3 DNA (partial): TGTGCCAGCAGCCGAGGGACTAGAGAAACAGATACG. Protein sequence: CASSRGTRETDT. In full, the CDR3 is CASSRGTRETDTQYF. The rearrangement links TRBV7-2 to TRBJ2-3; the match to TRBD2 covers 8 bases. The CDR3 end falls 3 residues outside the read, so it is completed with the germline J gene. With 5 bases clipped from V and 3 bases from J, the junction kept 7 bases outside the gene matches. CDR1 is SGHTA and CDR2 is FQGNSA in the germline V gene. The CDR3 has 15 residues.

Of note for this clone: The read ends 3 residues early relative to the CDR3; the germline J gene fills the gap. The V call is TRBV7-3, the J call TRBJ2-3; 11 bases are shared with TRBD2. Germline V gene data show CDR1 as SGHTA and CDR2 as FQGTGA. The junction had 8 bases not matched to a gene; V was cut back by 5 bases and J by 1 base. The CDR3 runs 17 residues. The CDR3 sequence is CASSHGNSGRGTDTQYF. The part of the CDR3 DNA that was read is TGTGCCAGCAGCCATGGGAATAGCGGGAGGGGCACAGATACG.

This clone has ten or more counts. The read falls 3 residues short of the CDR3 end, and the missing part is taken from the germline J gene. The chain couples TRBV20-1 to TRBJ2-3, with 8 bases matching TRBD2. Looked up from germline, CDR1 is DFQATT and CDR2 is SNEGSKA (reference sequence). J gave up 1 base and V 3 bases, and 6 bases lay outside the gene matches. The CDR3 totals 15 residues. CDR3 bases read: TGCAGTGCTAGTAGGACTAGCAGCCGCACAGATACG. It is translated as CSASRTSSRTDT. The CDR3 as a whole reads CSASRTSSRTDTQYF.

This clone was seen more than once but under ten times. The DNA ends 3 residues before the CDR3 does, and the rest of the CDR3 is filled in from the germline J gene. The chain couples TRBV19 to TRBJ1-1, with D unclear. The CDR3 is 13 amino acids. With 3 bases removed from V and 2 bases from J, the gap between germline ends came to 7 bases. Looked up from germline, CDR1 is LNHDA and CDR2 is SQIVND (reference sequence). CDR3 DNA (partial): TGTGCCAGTAGTATTTATGTCAACACTGAA. Amino acids: CASSIYVNTE. In full, the CDR3 reads CASSIYVNTEAFF.

Many counts were recorded for this clone. Read coverage stops 3 residues before the CDR3 terminus; the germline J gene supplies the remainder. The J gene is TRBJ2-5, the V gene TRBV19; D is possibly TRBD2 (6 bases). Looked up from germline, CDR1 is LNHDA and CDR2 is SQIVND (reference sequence). The V and J ends lost 5 bases and 5 bases respectively, with 21 bases between them. The CDR3 contains 16 residues. The CDR3 is CASSAQGGASWETQYF. The DNA read from the CDR3 is TGTGCCAGTAGTGCCCAGGGAGGAGCCTCTTGGGAGACC.

This clone occurred many times. Read coverage stops 3 residues before the CDR3 terminus; the germline J gene supplies the remainder. The chain uses TRBV7-3 and TRBJ1-1; D unresolved. Germline V lookup: CDR1 SGHTA, CDR2 FQGTGA. Trimming cost V 5 bases and J 6 bases, with 10 bases left between them. The CDR3 contains 12 residues. The chain's CDR3 is CASSQAGSEAFF. The covered CDR3 bases are TGTGCCAGCAGCCAGGCGGGGTCTGAA.

This clone was seen only a few times. The sequenced fragment ends 3 residues before the CDR3 boundary, so the rest is inferred from the germline J gene. V and J are TRBV19 and TRBJ1-2; no definite D call. Trimming pared 8 bases from V and 1 base from J, leaving 11 bases between. Germline CDR1 reads LNHDA; CDR2 reads SQIVND (reference sequence). The CDR3 runs 13 residues. CDR3 protein: CASVAADNYGYTF. The CDR3 DNA, read in part, is TGTGCCAGTGTCGCCGCGGATAACTATGGC.

A remark on this clone: The DNA ends 3 residues before the CDR3 does, and the rest of the CDR3 is filled in from the germline J gene. The rearrangement links TRBV6-2 or TRBV6-3 to TRBJ2-7; 11 nucleotides line up with TRBD2. The CDR3 contains 14 residues. Germline loops: CDR1 MNHEY, CDR2 SVGEGT. V gave up 6 bases and J gave up 5 bases; unmatched junction bases: 6. CDR3 DNA (partial): TGTGCCAGCAGCTCCCGGGGACTAGCGGACGAG. Translation gives CASSSRGLADE. The complete CDR3 reads CASSSRGLADEQYF.